This T cell receptor (beta chain) was captured in a study of blood T cells in healthy people across ages. CDR3 length equals 13 residues. The germline V gene encodes CDR1 SNHLY and CDR2 FYNNEI. A second 7 to 11 cycle PCR used barcoded and J-beta primers. TCRdb analysed the 5' RACE reads with MiXCR anew, one entry per CDR3 protein. The sample carries 910,000 or so distinct CDR3 sequences, just over 50% recorded once. This TCR was sampled from a woman in her sixties or seventies in good health. The sequenced sample consisted of blood. This chain links TRBV2 with TRBJ2-7, with TRBD2 matching over 8 bases. The DNA end is more similar to TRBJ2-5, so the J call may be wrong. As DNA, the CDR3 is TGTGCCAGCAGTGGAGGACTAGCAGAGACCCAGTACTTC. It encodes CASSGGLAETQYF.